A selection of T cell receptor beta chains follows, all from one sample in a study of cytomegalovirus exposure and HLA in healthy donors. Profiled with immunoSEQ multiplex PCR; TCRdb holds only in-frame clones, not every one. The table has roughly 150,000 clones, 80% to 90% seen once; the top ten hold approximately 2.2%. Sequenced: PBMCs. The receptors here all came from a woman aged 18-29 years in good health and CMV-seronegative. CDR3s include the opening cysteine and the closing phenylalanine or tryptophan. The order of the fields is clone size, J gene, V gene, D gene, CDR3 protein, CDR3 DNA. A D gene is named only where the DNA matches it firmly. Some rows have no size entry. The others give once, few or many, or a class for an expanded clone.

abundance: .; j_gene: TRBJ2-5; v_gene: TRBV2; d_gene: TRBD1; CDR3aa: CASKEGDRGSRETQYF; CDR3nt: TGTGCCAGCAAAGAGGGAGACAGGGGATCAAGAGAGACCCAGTACTTC
abundance: once; j_gene: TRBJ1-1; v_gene: TRBV5-1; d_gene: .; CDR3aa: CASSLGRQVNTEAFF; CDR3nt: TGCGCCAGCAGCTTGGGCCGACAGGTGAACACTGAAGCTTTCTTT
abundance: .; j_gene: TRBJ2-3; v_gene: TRBV27; d_gene: .; CDR3aa: CASILTRVGSTSDTQYF; CDR3nt: TGTGCCAGCATCCTAACGCGTGTCGGGTCGACCTCAGATACGCAGTATTTT
abundance: .; j_gene: TRBJ2-1; v_gene: TRBV5-6; d_gene: TRBD1; CDR3aa: CASSLLTGERYNEQFF; CDR3nt: TGTGCCAGCAGCTTATTGACAGGGGAGAGATACAATGAGCAGTTCTTC
abundance: .; j_gene: TRBJ2-2; v_gene: TRBV7-9; d_gene: .; CDR3aa: CASSLAGGNTGELFF; CDR3nt: TGTGCCAGCAGCTTAGCGGGGGGTAACACCGGGGAGCTGTTTTTT
abundance: .; j_gene: TRBJ2-5; v_gene: TRBV5-6; d_gene: .; CDR3aa: CASSLQGWGQETQYF; CDR3nt: TGTGCCAGCAGCTTACAGGGCTGGGGGCAAGAGACCCAGTACTTC
abundance: .; j_gene: TRBJ1-5; v_gene: TRBV5-1; d_gene: .; CDR3aa: CASSLDGVGNQPQHF; CDR3nt: TGCGCCAGCAGCTTGGACGGGGTGGGCAATCAGCCCCAGCATTTT
abundance: .; j_gene: TRBJ2-7; v_gene: TRBV15; d_gene: .; CDR3aa: CATTLRLPEQYF; CDR3nt: TGTGCCACCACCCTAAGACTGCCCGAGCAGTACTTC
abundance: .; j_gene: TRBJ2-3; v_gene: TRBV25-1; d_gene: TRBD2; CDR3aa: CASSEYRSGVADTQYF; CDR3nt: TGTGCCAGCAGTGAATACCGTAGCGGGGTTGCAGATACGCAGTATTTT
abundance: .; j_gene: TRBJ1-2; v_gene: TRBV7-9; d_gene: .; CDR3aa: CASQGNYGYTF; CDR3nt: TGTGCCAGCCAGGGGAACTATGGCTACACCTTC
abundance: .; j_gene: TRBJ2-2; v_gene: TRBV5-1; d_gene: TRBD2; CDR3aa: CASMVTWTSGRTGELFF; CDR3nt: TGCGCCAGCATGGTTACTTGGACTAGCGGGAGGACCGGGGAGCTGTTTTTT
abundance: .; j_gene: TRBJ2-2; v_gene: TRBV9; d_gene: .; CDR3aa: CASSVGQGNTGELFF; CDR3nt: TGTGCCAGCAGCGTAGGTCAGGGGAACACCGGGGAGCTGTTTTTT
abundance: .; j_gene: TRBJ2-1; v_gene: TRBV4-3; d_gene: TRBD1; CDR3aa: CASSQDSSPGQGRREQFF; CDR3nt: TGCGCCAGCAGCCAGGATAGTTCTCCGGGACAGGGTCGGCGGGAGCAGTTCTTC
abundance: once; j_gene: TRBJ1-4; v_gene: TRBV4-1; d_gene: TRBD1; CDR3aa: CASSQGQGTTNEKLFF; CDR3nt: TGCGCCAGCAGCCAAGGACAGGGGACCACTAATGAAAAACTGTTTTTT
abundance: .; j_gene: TRBJ2-1; v_gene: TRBV4-1; d_gene: TRBD2; CDR3aa: CASRPAGGYNEQFF; CDR3nt: TGCGCCAGCCGGCCCGCGGGGGGTTACAATGAGCAGTTCTTC